The table lists the clone carrying this T cell receptor beta chain with many counts. Its target is unknown. Each CDR3 protein gets one entry after TCRdb re-called the PCR reads with MiXCR. The data contain approximately 550,000 distinct CDR3 sequences, around 21% of them seen just once; the ten biggest clones take up 0.65% to 0.95%. CD8+CD4-CCR7+CD45RA+ sorting gave the naive CD8 T cells. The data are from a study of molecular identifiers for immune sequencing clone quantification. Study findings and constraints: Clones above 20 RNA copies contained over 98% of effector molecules and under 1% of naive molecules. Identical barcode-sharing TCR molecules could lead to underestimated sizes for highly expanded clones.

The material sequenced was naive CD8+ T cells from blood, with Jurkat cell RNA spiked in. Subset: FACS-sorted CD8+CD4-CCR7+CD45RA+ naive T cells. The sequence came from a human donor in good health. Some libraries in this study had Jurkat cell RNA spiked in.

In DNA form, the CDR3 reads TGCAGCGTTGTTGAGAGAGATACGCAGTATTTT. This sequence encodes CSVVERDTQYF. The V gene is TRBV29-1, the J gene TRBJ2-3; D is ambiguous. Per germline, CDR1 SQVTM and CDR2 ANQGSEA. The CDR3 runs to 11 residues. Trimming left V 4 bases short and J 5 bases short, with 7 bases between.